The subject of this entry is one T cell receptor (beta chain). Antigen: not known. The source of the sample is a study of cytomegalovirus exposure and HLA in healthy donors. Turning to the study itself: The same platform as the approximately 660 first-cohort repertoires was used for the 120 validation repertoires, a later analysis reported.

Findings and limits, study-wide: It was found in a later analysis that first-cohort TCR clusters tended to co-occur in the approximately 120 validation repertoires. Researchers catalogued 150 or so TCR beta chains as cytomegalovirus-associated. Most TCR sequences proved rare, with some public TCRs found in many donors.

The data were produced by immunoSEQ multiplex PCR, yet TCRdb's version contains in-frame clones alone and is incomplete. The repertoire holds 150,000 to 200,000 clones, with about 89% as singletons. The germline gives CDR1 MDHEN, CDR2 SYDVKM. This CDR3 comprises 14 residues. Losses at the gene ends were 4 bases for V and 6 bases for J; bases not matched to a gene: 1. The TCR was taken from a woman between 18 and 30 years old in good health and CMV-seropositive. The rearrangement joins TRBV28 to TRBJ2-4; TRBD2 matches at 12 bases. Specimen: PBMCs. The CDR3 protein is CASSWTSGANIQYF. Written as DNA, the CDR3 is TGTGCCAGCAGTTGGACTAGCGGGGCAAACATTCAGTACTTC.